The 18 T cell receptor beta chains presented below share a single source sample, sequenced in a study of T cell repertoires in cytomegalovirus infection. A single record per CDR3 protein comes from TCRdb applying MiXCR to the reads. Here the sample spans hundreds of thousands of distinct CDR3 sequences, 8% to 9.5% being singletons. Sequences were obtained from PBMCs. These TCRs come from a human donor in good health (CMV status not recorded). Some clones in this sample may be carry-over from other donors' samples.

The chain carries TRBV7-4 and TRBJ1-2; the D is unclear. This CDR3 spans 14 amino acids. V lost 1 base, J lost 5 bases, and 11 bases lay in between. Per the germline V gene, CDR1 is SGHVT and CDR2 is SQSDAQ. The CDR3 sequence is CASSLGQSSYGYTF. The CDR3 coding sequence is TGTGCCAGCAGCTTAGGCCAGAGCTCTTATGGCTACACCTTC.

This clonotype was counted at least ten times. The chain joins TRBV12-3 or TRBV12-4 to TRBJ2-6; 9 bases align to TRBD2. The CDR3 loop spans 21 amino acids. Trimming removed 1 base from V and 0 bases from J; junction bases left unmatched: 13. CDR3 sequence: CASSLVRAGGPFSSGANVLTF. The CDR3 DNA is TGTGCCAGCAGTTTAGTACGGGCGGGAGGGCCCTTTTCCTCTGGGGCCAACGTCCTGACTTTC.

This chain links TRBV28 with TRBJ1-1; D gene ambiguous. The V end lost 4 bases, the J end lost 5 bases, and 17 bases lay between the germline ends. The length of the CDR3 is 15 residues. CDR1 and CDR2 from the germline V gene are MDHEN and SYDVKM. The DNA of the CDR3 is TGTGCCAGCAGTTCCATCGGTGGAGGTCGAACTGAAGCTTTCTTT. This gives the protein CASSSIGGGRTEAFF.

About this clonotype: Its ends do not fully match the called genes, so a read error is possible. This chain connects TRBV7-6 to TRBJ1-3, with 7 positions matching TRBD1. CDR1 and CDR2 (germline): SGHVS, FNYEAQ. This CDR3 spans 14 amino acids. The CDR3 here is CASSLTGTGNTVYF. CDR3 DNA sequence: TGTGCCAGCAGCCTGACAGGGACTGGAAACACCGTATATTTT.

Many counts were recorded for this clonotype. The rearrangement links TRBV6-1 to TRBJ2-7; 8 bases are shared with TRBD1. Trimming took 5 bases from V and 1 from J; bases not matched to a gene: 16. The V gene's germline CDR1 is MNHNS and CDR2 SASEGT. CDR3 length equals 18 residues. In DNA, the CDR3 is TGTGCCAGCAGTCGGACAGGGCTTGGGTCCCAGCGTTCCTACGAGCAGTACTTC. This translates into CASSRTGLGSQRSYEQYF.

This clonotype showed up many times. The V gene is TRBV15, the J gene TRBJ2-5; D unclear. The germline gives CDR1 LNHNV, CDR2 YYDKDF (reference sequence). V was pared by 1 base and J by 1 base, with 7 bases between. CDR3 size: 14 residues. For the CDR3, the DNA is TGTGCCACCAGCAGAGGTCTAGGCCAAGAGACCCAGTACTTC. Amino acid sequence: CATSRGLGQETQYF.

V gene TRBV6-2 or TRBV6-3 combines with J gene TRBJ1-5; D gene uncertain. The CDR3 has 13 residues. V lost 2 bases and J lost 5, with 7 bases in between. Germline V gene lookup returns CDR1 MNHEY and CDR2 SVGEGT. The CDR3 spells CASSYTPDQPQHF. The DNA of the CDR3 is TGTGCCAGCAGTTACACTCCTGATCAGCCCCAGCATTTT.

V usage is TRBV27 and J usage is TRBJ1-1, with a possible D match to TRBD1 (5 bases). Per the germline V gene, CDR1 is MNHEY and CDR2 is SMNVEV (reference sequence). V shed 7 bases and J shed 0 bases, with 12 bases lying between them. This CDR3 comprises 14 residues. This CDR3 is CASNPTAMNTEAFF. The CDR3, as DNA: TGTGCCAGCAACCCGACAGCCATGAACACTGAAGCTTTCTTT.

This clonotype occurred a few times. This rearrangement joins TRBV28 to TRBJ2-2, with 10 bases lining up with TRBD1. Per the germline V gene, CDR1 is MDHEN and CDR2 is SYDVKM. V shed 6 bases, J shed 5 bases, and the junction held 6 bases outside the gene matches. This CDR3 is 15 amino acids long. The CDR3 reads CASRRQGARTGELFF. CDR3 coding DNA: TGTGCCAGCAGGCGACAGGGGGCCAGGACCGGGGAGCTGTTTTTT.

This clonotype was seen ten or more times. This rearrangement joins TRBV4-3 to TRBJ2-4, with D possibly being TRBD2 (6 bases). The CDR3 consists of 20 residues. Germline V gene sequence: CDR1 LGHNA, CDR2 YSLEER. The V end was cut by 0 bases, the J end by 0 bases, with 21 bases between. The CDR3 bases are TGCGCCAGCAGCCAAGAGTTTGGTCTCAGCGGGCAAATAGCCAAAAACATTCAGTACTTC. Protein product: CASSQEFGLSGQIAKNIQYF.

This clonotype was detected only a few times. The chain uses TRBV6-1 and TRBJ2-5, with 11 bases fitting TRBD1. The CDR3 has 16 amino acids. Germline CDR1 reads MNHNS; CDR2 reads SASEGT. The V segment lost 6 bases and the J segment 5 bases; nucleotides outside the gene matches: 11. The CDR3 DNA follows: TGTGCCAGCAGCGGACAGGGGGCGTTGAGAGGGGAGACCCAGTACTTC. It codes for CASSGQGALRGETQYF.

This clonotype was counted only a few times. The gene calls are TRBV6-1 and TRBJ1-5; D is unclear. Per germline, CDR1 MNHNS and CDR2 SASEGT. V was trimmed by 5 bases and J by 0 bases, leaving 11 bases between them. This CDR3 comprises 15 residues. CDR3 DNA: TGTGCCAGCAGTCCCCCCCGGGGTAGCAATCAGCCCCAGCATTTT. It encodes CASSPPRGSNQPQHF.

This clonotype showed up just a few times. This chain connects TRBV7-2 to TRBJ2-3; D is possibly TRBD1 or TRBD2 (5 bases each). The CDR3 has 14 amino acids. Germline assignment: CDR1 SGHTA and CDR2 FQGNSA. Trimming left V 2 bases short and J 4 bases short, with 10 bases between. This CDR3 reads CASSLRQGPDTQYF. The CDR3 DNA is TGTGCCAGCAGCTTAAGGCAGGGACCAGATACGCAGTATTTT.

This rearrangement joins TRBV28 to TRBJ1-1; the D is unclear. V was shortened by 6 bases and J by 4 bases, with 12 bases between the two germline ends. CDR1 and CDR2 (germline): MDHEN, SYDVKM. The CDR3 sequence is 13 residues long. For the CDR3, the DNA is TGTGCCAGCAGACCTTCGGGGTCCACTGAAGCTTTCTTT. Translation: CASRPSGSTEAFF.

Only a few counts were recorded for this clonotype. The chain is built from TRBV4-2 and TRBJ2-3; D is undetermined. V was cut by 10 bases and J by 3 bases, with 17 bases left in between. Germline CDR1 and CDR2: LGHNA and YNFKEQ. CDR3 length: 14 amino acids. The CDR3 region is CATRVSIGTDTQYF. CDR3 DNA: TGTGCCACCCGAGTCTCCATAGGGACAGATACGCAGTATTTT.

This clonotype occurred a few times. The CDR3 region has the DNA TGTGCCAGCAGGCAACTCGCAGGGAGCTCCTACAATGAGCAGTTCTTC. The encoded protein is CASRQLAGSSYNEQFF. J is TRBJ2-1 and V is TRBV6-5; D tentatively fits TRBD1 or TRBD2 (5 bases each). The V end lost 6 bases, the J end lost 0 bases, and 15 bases lay between the germline ends. The CDR3 totals 16 residues. CDR1 is MNHEY, CDR2 SVGAGI, per germline.

J is TRBJ2-3 and V is TRBV5-6; D not resolved. There are 14 residues in the CDR3. In germline, CDR1 is SGHDT, CDR2 YYEEEE. Trimming left V 6 bases short and J 0 bases short, with 11 bases between. CDR3 in DNA: TGTGCCAGCACCGGAACTCCTAGCACAGATACGCAGTATTTT. Amino acid sequence: CASTGTPSTDTQYF.

The rearrangement links TRBV20-1 to TRBJ2-2, with TRBD2 matching over 7 bases. The germline V gene has CDR1 DFQATT and CDR2 SNEGSKA (reference sequence). J gave up 3 bases and V 5 bases, and 6 bases lay outside the gene matches. This CDR3 has 14 residues. The CDR3 nucleotides read TGCAGTGCTGTGACTAGCCCCCACACCGGGGAGCTGTTTTTT. This codes for CSAVTSPHTGELFF.